The clone carrying this T cell receptor beta chain turned up a few times. V trimming: 0 bases; J trimming: 8 bases; junction bases outside the gene matches: 3. The CDR3 spans 12 residues. The germline CDR1 and CDR2 sequences are DFQATT and SNEGSKA (reference sequence). The use of a sample-barcoded 5' primer and a J-beta primer mix characterized a second PCR of roughly 6 to 11 cycles. One entry per CDR3 protein, called by TCRdb with MiXCR from the 5' RACE reads. The data contain over 1,300,000 distinct CDR3 sequences, around 55% of them singletons. The data belong to a study of blood T cells in healthy people across ages.

The TCR originated in a young man in good health. The sequencing input was blood. V usage is TRBV20-1 and J usage is TRBJ1-2, with 7 bases fitting TRBD1. The CDR3 loop reads CSARDLGGGYTF. CDR3 coding DNA: TGCAGTGCTAGAGATCTAGGGGGCGGCTACACCTTC.